The subject of this entry is one T cell receptor (beta chain). Per the original methods: By means of reference gene primer amplification, nucleated cell counts were estimated. Only in-frame clones appear in the TCRdb table, and some are missing; sequencing was by immunoSEQ multiplex PCR. V and J calls and clone size are as listed in that table; D and trimming were resolved from the DNA. Of 30,000 to 40,000 clones in the sample, approximately 83% were seen once. The sample is drawn from a study of blood T cell repertoires in COVID-19. Study at large: Samples came from the United States, Italy and Spain, spanning acute and convalescent COVID-19. Sample material is recorded as cDNA or gDNA derived from T cells, B-cell-depleted T cells, or PBMCs.

V lost 4 bases to trimming and J lost 8 bases, with 11 bases between them. Germline V gene sequence: CDR1 MGHDK, CDR2 SYGVNS. The length of the CDR3 is 12 residues. The sequenced sample was peripheral blood. The chain joins TRBV25-1 to TRBJ1-2; the D gene is possibly TRBD1 (5 bases). The sequence was obtained from a man aged 45-60 years with acute or convalescent COVID-19. The DNA for the CDR3 is TGTGCCAGCAGTGGGGGGGTAGAAGGCTACACCTTC. Encoded protein: CASSGGVEGYTF.